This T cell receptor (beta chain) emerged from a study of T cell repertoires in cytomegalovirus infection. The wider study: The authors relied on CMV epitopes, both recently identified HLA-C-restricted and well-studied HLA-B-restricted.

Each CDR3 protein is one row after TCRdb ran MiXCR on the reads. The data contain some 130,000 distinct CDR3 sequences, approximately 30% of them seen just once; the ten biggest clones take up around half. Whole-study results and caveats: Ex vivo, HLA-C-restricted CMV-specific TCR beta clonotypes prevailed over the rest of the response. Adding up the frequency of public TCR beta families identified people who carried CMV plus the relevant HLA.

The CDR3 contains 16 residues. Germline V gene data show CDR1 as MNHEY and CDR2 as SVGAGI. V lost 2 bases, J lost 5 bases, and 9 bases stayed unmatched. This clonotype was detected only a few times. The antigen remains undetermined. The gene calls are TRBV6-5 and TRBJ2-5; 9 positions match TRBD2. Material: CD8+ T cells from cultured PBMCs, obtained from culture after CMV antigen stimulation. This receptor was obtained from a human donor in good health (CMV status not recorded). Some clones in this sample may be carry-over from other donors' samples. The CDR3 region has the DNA TGTGCCAGCAGTTACGGTGCGGGGGGGCCCGGGGAGACCCAGTACTTC. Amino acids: CASSYGAGGPGETQYF.